The 28 T cell receptor beta chains in this list originate from one sample, sequenced in a study of T-cell reconstitution after alpha-beta-depleted transplantation in children. Unique molecular identifiers tagged the TCRbeta library. Each CDR3 protein gets one entry after TCRdb re-called the PCR reads with MiXCR. Among about 980,000 distinct CDR3 sequences listed, 25% to 35% were seen once. Material: PBMCs, mostly from graft donor cells, obtained 360 days after TCRalphabeta/CD19-depleted stem cell transplant. Every receptor here comes from a boy under two years old who had a stem cell transplant for SCID, so the T cells may come from the graft donor.

The chain is built from TRBV27 and TRBJ2-7; 7 bases are shared with TRBD1. The CDR3 is 14 amino acids. Germline CDR1 and CDR2: MNHEY and SMNVEV (reference sequence). V dropped 4 bases and J dropped 4; count of bases not matched to a gene: 7. The CDR3 DNA reads as TGTGCCAGCAGTTCCTGGGACAGCGAGTACGAGCAGTACTTC. It is translated as CASSSWDSEYEQYF.

This clonotype turned up a few times. The chain carries TRBV7-2 and TRBJ2-3; D may be TRBD1 or TRBD2 (6 bases each). The CDR3 consists of 15 residues. Trimming removed 1 base at V and 5 bases at J, with 13 bases between. Germline loops: CDR1 SGHTA, CDR2 FQGNSA. The CDR3 sequence is CASSLVGGHGDTQYF. The CDR3 DNA reads as TGTGCCAGCAGCTTAGTAGGGGGGCATGGAGATACGCAGTATTTT.

This rearrangement joins TRBV6-1 to TRBJ1-2, with D possibly being TRBD1 (5 bases). Trimming cost V 8 bases and J 2 bases, with 15 bases left between them. Germline V gene data show CDR1 as MNHNS and CDR2 as SASEGT. The CDR3 is 14 residues long. The CDR3 sequence is CASGQGRWNYGYTF. Here the CDR3 DNA reads TGTGCCAGCGGCCAGGGACGCTGGAACTATGGCTACACCTTC.

The gene calls are TRBV6-5 and TRBJ1-2, with D unclear. This CDR3 region has 14 residues. In germline, CDR1 is MNHEY, CDR2 SVGAGI. V was pared by 4 bases and J by 4 bases, with 13 bases between. CDR3 residues: CASSWEAVLYGYTF. DNA of the CDR3: TGTGCCAGCAGTTGGGAAGCAGTCCTCTATGGCTACACCTTC.

This sequence joins TRBV7-7 and TRBJ2-2; 10 bases align to TRBD2. After removal of 4 bases from V and 6 bases from J, the junction contained 5 bases not matched to a gene. CDR1 and CDR2 (germline): SSHAT, FNYEAQ (reference sequence). The CDR3 is made up of 15 amino acids. CDR3 sequence (DNA): TGTGCCAGCAGCTCAGCGGGGGGGCCTCCCGGGGAGCTGTTTTTT. Residues: CASSSAGGPPGELFF.

The rearrangement joins TRBV5-6 to TRBJ2-1; 8 bases align to TRBD2. The CDR3 covers 15 residues. The germline V gene has CDR1 SGHDT and CDR2 YYEEEE. The trim removed 5 bases at V and 0 bases at J, leaving 4 bases unmatched. The CDR3 loop is CASRERGGSYNEQFF. CDR3 bases: TGTGCCAGCAGGGAACGGGGGGGCTCCTACAATGAGCAGTTCTTC.

The chain joins TRBV12-3 or TRBV12-4 to TRBJ1-1; D unresolved. The CDR3 has 14 amino acids. V dropped 6 bases and J dropped 0 bases, with 11 bases sitting between them. The CDR3, as DNA: TGTGCCAGCAGCCAGAGACGGTTGAACACTGAAGCTTTCTTT. Translation gives CASSQRRLNTEAFF.

This chain joins TRBV11-2 and TRBJ2-2, with D possibly being TRBD1 or TRBD2 (6 bases each). Per germline, CDR1 SGHAT and CDR2 FQNNGV. V was cut by 2 bases and J by 0 bases, with 16 bases left in between. There are 18 residues in the CDR3. The CDR3 DNA follows: TGTGCCAGCAGCTTAAGGGGGGTTAGCGGACCGAACACCGGGGAGCTGTTTTTT. This translates into CASSLRGVSGPNTGELFF. Supplemented by reference TRBV11-2 and TRBJ2-2, the full variable domain reads EAGVAQSPRYKIIEKRQSVAFWCNPISGHATLYWYQQILGQGPKLLIQFQNNGVVDDSQLPKDRFSAERLKGVDSTLKIQPAKLEDSAVYLCASSLRGVSGPNTGELFFGEGSRLTVL.

The table lists this clonotype with a few counts. CDR3 DNA: TGTGCCAGCAGTTACGCAGGGATGAACACTGAAGCTTTCTTT. Translating it yields CASSYAGMNTEAFF. The gene calls are TRBV6-5 and TRBJ1-1; TRBD1 might be the D (5 bases). This CDR3 comprises 14 residues. Trimming pared 2 bases from V and 0 bases from J, leaving 7 bases between. Looked up from germline, CDR1 is MNHEY and CDR2 is SVGAGI.

This clonotype turned up a few times. This rearrangement joins TRBV20-1 to TRBJ2-4; D could derive from TRBD1 or TRBD2 (7 bases each). V was trimmed by 5 bases and J by 3 bases, leaving 17 bases between them. The CDR3 consists of 15 residues. Per the germline V gene, CDR1 is DFQATT and CDR2 is SNEGSKA (reference sequence). CDR3 protein: CSAHRGGENKNIQYF. CDR3 DNA sequence: TGCAGTGCTCACAGGGGAGGGGAGAACAAAAACATTCAGTACTTC.

This clonotype has more than one count but fewer than ten. The chain recombines TRBV29-1 with TRBJ2-2; TRBD1 agrees at 8 bases. Trimming removed 3 bases from V and 7 bases from J; junction bases left unmatched: 7. The germline CDR1 and CDR2 sequences are SQVTM and ANQGSEA. The CDR3 is made up of 14 amino acids. The CDR3 protein is CSVEGTGSGGELFF. The CDR3 DNA follows: TGCAGCGTTGAGGGGACAGGTTCGGGCGGGGAGCTGTTTTTT.

In its sample, this clonotype was seen a few times. The V gene is TRBV5-1, the J gene TRBJ1-1; D is uncertain. CDR1 is SGHRS, CDR2 YFSETQ, per germline. V was trimmed by 1 base and J by 0 bases, leaving 13 bases between them. The CDR3 is 16 residues long. The CDR3 protein is CASSLIPADMNTEAFF. DNA for the CDR3: TGCGCCAGCAGCTTGATTCCGGCAGATATGAACACTGAAGCTTTCTTT.

The V call is TRBV12-3 or TRBV12-4, the J call TRBJ1-1, with D maybe TRBD1 (6 bases). The CDR3 contains 11 residues. Trimming took 7 bases from V and 10 from J, leaving 13 bases between them. CDR3 in DNA: TGTGCCAGCATACTACAGGGTGGAGCTTTCTTT. The encoded protein is CASILQGGAFF.

A few counts support this clonotype. The chain recombines TRBV12-3 or TRBV12-4 with TRBJ2-1; TRBD1 aligns across 7 bases. The V segment lost 9 bases and the J segment 3 bases; nucleotides outside the gene matches: 5. This CDR3 has 13 amino acids. The CDR3 here is CASADRVYNEQFF. In DNA form, the CDR3 reads TGTGCCAGTGCCGACAGGGTCTACAATGAGCAGTTCTTC.

Remarks on this clonotype: The limits of the CDR3 on the DNA are not certain, so only TCRdb's listed CDR3 is given. V gene TRBV11-2 combines with J gene TRBJ2-3; the table's D gene call, TRBD1, was not cross checked with the DNA. The CDR3 extends over 18 residues, inclusive of both ends. Germline-derived CDR1 and CDR2 are SGHAT and FQNNGV. CDR3 sequence: CASSLFVQFGPGTDTQYF.

This clonotype was counted a few times. This rearrangement joins TRBV5-1 to TRBJ2-7; D ambiguous. Trimming removed 1 base at V and 0 bases at J, with 14 bases between. CDR3 length: 16 amino acids. Per the germline V gene, CDR1 is SGHRS and CDR2 is YFSETQ. The CDR3: CASSLLTGLTSYEQYF. In DNA form, the CDR3 reads TGCGCCAGCAGCTTGCTTACGGGTTTAACCTCCTACGAGCAGTACTTC.

V and J are TRBV9 and TRBJ2-5, with D maybe TRBD2 (7 bases). This CDR3 has 16 amino acids. CDR1 and CDR2 (germline): SGDLS, YYNGEE. Trimming pared 0 bases from V and 7 bases from J, leaving 19 bases between. CDR3 region: CASSVGAGAPKGTQYF. The CDR3 region has the DNA TGTGCCAGCAGCGTAGGTGCGGGGGCTCCAAAGGGGACCCAGTACTTC.

The V gene is TRBV3-1, the J gene TRBJ1-2; D possibly corresponds to TRBD1 (6 bases). Germline CDR1 and CDR2: LGHDT and YNNKEL (reference sequence). Trimming cost V 0 bases and J 3 bases, with 14 bases left between them. CDR3 size: 16 residues. CDR3 DNA: TGTGCCAGCAGCCAAGAAGCCAGGGGTTTGCACTATGGCTACACCTTC. Protein sequence: CASSQEARGLHYGYTF.

This chain uses TRBV6-5 with TRBJ2-7, with a weak D call TRBD1 (7 bases). Trimming stripped 2 bases from V and 1 base from J, with 9 bases between. CDR3 size: 14 residues. Germline V lookup: CDR1 MNHEY, CDR2 SVGAGI. CDR3 loop: CASSYAGQSYEQYF. The CDR3 DNA reads as TGTGCCAGCAGTTACGCGGGACAGTCCTACGAGCAGTACTTC.

The table lists this clonotype with a few counts. The chain uses TRBV4-3 and TRBJ2-4; D possibly corresponds to TRBD2 (5 bases). Trimming left V 2 bases short and J 9 bases short, with 17 bases between. Germline V gene lookup returns CDR1 LGHNA and CDR2 YSLEER. The length of the CDR3 is 15 residues. CDR3 coding DNA: TGCGCCAGCAGCCAAACTTTCACCGGGCTAGCCATTCAGTACTTC. This sequence encodes CASSQTFTGLAIQYF.

The chain recombines TRBV20-1 with TRBJ2-7, with a weak D call TRBD1 (5 bases). Germline V lookup: CDR1 DFQATT, CDR2 SNEGSKA (reference sequence). The CDR3 contains 15 residues. The V gene lost 6 bases and the J gene lost 0 bases, with 18 bases spanning the gap. Written as DNA, the CDR3 is TGCAGTGCCGTTCCCGCAACAGGCAGCTCCTACGAGCAGTACTTC. Its protein product is CSAVPATGSSYEQYF.

CDR3 in DNA: TGCGCCAGCCACGGAGGGCCATACAATGAGCAGTTCTTC. It encodes CASHGGPYNEQFF. The chain has TRBV5-1 and TRBJ2-1; tentative D call: TRBD2 (6 bases). This CDR3 spans 13 amino acids. V gave up 7 bases and J gave up 4 bases, with 12 bases separating them. CDR1 is SGHRS and CDR2 is YFSETQ in the germline V gene.

The chain combines TRBV6-2 or TRBV6-3 with TRBJ2-3; weak D call: TRBD1 (6 bases). With 6 bases removed from V and 7 bases from J, the gap between germline ends came to 11 bases. This CDR3 comprises 12 residues. The V gene's germline CDR1 is MNHEY and CDR2 SVGEGT. This CDR3 reads CASSLQGNTQYF. The DNA of the CDR3 is TGTGCCAGCAGCCTACAGGGAAATACGCAGTATTTT.

This clonotype was seen only once. The CDR3 protein is CSSGQGLLDVNQPQHF. DNA for the CDR3: TGCAGTTCCGGGCAGGGGTTGTTGGATGTGAATCAGCCCCAGCATTTT. This chain links TRBV20-1 with TRBJ1-5, with a possible D match to TRBD1 (6 bases). The V and J ends lost 8 bases and 4 bases respectively, with 24 bases between them. Looked up from germline, CDR1 is DFQATT and CDR2 is SNEGSKA (reference sequence). The CDR3 runs 16 residues.

The genes are TRBV7-9 and TRBJ2-7, with 16 bases that match TRBD2. The germline V gene encodes CDR1 SEHNR and CDR2 FQNEAQ (reference sequence). V dropped 5 bases and J dropped 6; count of bases not matched to a gene: 10. This CDR3 contains 17 residues. Here the CDR3 DNA reads TGTGCCAGCAGCCCGAAGGGACTAGCGGGGGGGCCGGTCGAGCAGTACTTC. Its protein is CASSPKGLAGGPVEQYF.

V and J are TRBV18 and TRBJ1-2, with TRBD1 as a possible D gene (5 bases). CDR1 is KGHSH and CDR2 is LQKENI in the germline V gene. The CDR3 consists of 18 residues. With 2 bases removed from V and 0 bases from J, the gap between germline ends came to 19 bases. The DNA for the CDR3 is TGTGCCAGCTCACCAGCGGACAAGGCGGAACTTACTAACTATGGCTACACCTTC. Its translation: CASSPADKAELTNYGYTF.

V and J are TRBV20-1 and TRBJ2-7; TRBD2 matches at 15 bases. Germline loops: CDR1 DFQATT, CDR2 SNEGSKA (reference sequence). V lost 6 bases to trimming and J lost 4 bases; unmatched junction nucleotides: 4. The CDR3 runs to 14 residues. The CDR3 here is CSAAGLAGGYEQYF. CDR3 DNA sequence: TGCAGTGCAGCCGGACTAGCGGGGGGGTACGAGCAGTACTTC.

The chain employs TRBV6-2 or TRBV6-3 and TRBJ2-6; 8 bases are a match to TRBD1. The ends lost 5 bases at V and 0 bases at J; junction bases unmatched: 6. The CDR3 contains 17 residues. CDR1 is MNHEY and CDR2 is SVGEGT in the germline V gene. This CDR3 reads CASSKGDRNSGANVLTF. The CDR3, as DNA: TGTGCCAGCAGTAAGGGGGACAGGAACTCTGGGGCCAACGTCCTGACTTTC.